The present entry profiles one T cell receptor beta chain with its context. What it recognizes is unknown. This sample was included in a study of cytomegalovirus exposure and HLA in healthy donors. The V end was cut by 2 bases, the J end by 4 bases, with 5 bases between. The germline V gene has CDR1 LNHDA and CDR2 SQIVND (reference sequence). This CDR3 has 12 amino acids. General study findings and limits: Among the sequence variants, a highly shared cluster was likely an artifact of sequencing.

This PCR relied on a set of 60 Vbeta primers and 13 Jbeta primers. This table comes from immunoSEQ multiplex PCR, and its TCRdb copy is limited to in-frame clones, with some not included. The sample has about 170,000 clones; less than 85% are singletons. The sequenced material came from PBMCs. J is TRBJ2-5 and V is TRBV19; D gene ambiguous. This clonotype was obtained from a male donor in good health and CMV-seronegative. CDR3 residues: CASSISRETQYF. CDR3 nucleotide sequence: TGTGCCAGTAGTATAAGTAGAGAGACCCAGTACTTC.